This passage covers 23 T cell receptor beta chains from one sample sequenced in a study of T cells in Graves' hyperthyroidism and ophthalmopathy (dated 2019 in TCRdb). The library was built by means of multiplex PCR. TCRdb records Illumina HiSeq 2000 as the sequencer. TCR beta CDR3 regions were amplified from RNA transcripts. For the first round of RT-PCR on the TCR CDR3, the HTBI primer set was used together with the Qiagen OneStep RT-PCR kit. TCRdb reanalyzed the raw reads on its own, using fastp at Q25 for trimming and MiXCR for clone calling, and kept in-frame beta chains. For every CDR3 protein sequence, its rows merge into one entry that carries the most common genes and DNA. Across this sample there are fewer than 550,000 distinct CDR3 sequences, with around 22% seen only once. The ten largest clones represent 11% of the sample. The specimen was blood. The receptors originated from a young woman with Graves' ophthalmopathy.

This clonotype was counted ten times or more. The V gene is TRBV27, the J gene TRBJ2-5, with D hard to call. The germline gives CDR1 MNHEY, CDR2 SMNVEV (reference sequence). The CDR3 is 13 residues long. Trimming stripped 4 bases from V and 5 bases from J, with 11 bases between. The CDR3 region has the DNA TGTGCCAGCAGTTCAACCCTGAGCGAGACCCAGTACTTC. Translating it yields CASSSTLSETQYF.

The chain employs TRBV4-3 and TRBJ2-7; 8 positions agree with TRBD1. CDR3 length equals 15 residues. Germline CDR1 LGHNA, CDR2 YSLEER. After removal of 1 base from V and 2 bases from J, the junction contained 4 bases not matched to a gene. CDR3 sequence: CASSQGKTGAYEQYF. The CDR3 DNA sequence: TGCGCCAGCAGCCAAGGAAAGACAGGGGCCTACGAGCAGTACTTC.

CDR3 in DNA: TGTGCCAGCAGCGATAACAGGGCTCTCTCTGGAAACACCATATATTTT. This gives the protein CASSDNRALSGNTIYF. V usage is TRBV2 and J usage is TRBJ1-3; D may be TRBD1 (6 bases). The CDR3 runs 16 residues. V lost 6 bases and J lost 0, with 15 bases in between. Germline V gene lookup returns CDR1 SNHLY and CDR2 FYNNEI.

V and J are TRBV6-1 and TRBJ2-5; 9 bases map to TRBD1. The CDR3 has 15 residues. V was pared by 5 bases and J by 5 bases, with 9 bases of the junction left unmatched. The germline gives CDR1 MNHNS, CDR2 SASEGT. The CDR3 coding sequence is TGTGCCAGCAGTACGACAGGGGGAAGTTTGGAGACCCAGTACTTC. Protein: CASSTTGGSLETQYF.

At least ten counts were recorded for this clonotype. The chain joins TRBV7-8 to TRBJ1-5; the match to TRBD1 covers 7 bases. V lost 3 bases to trimming and J lost 5 bases; unmatched junction nucleotides: 10. The CDR3 consists of 16 residues. The germline V gene has CDR1 SGHVS and CDR2 FQNEAQ. The CDR3 sequence is CASSLGTGTAYQPQHF. Here the CDR3 DNA reads TGTGCCAGCAGCTTGGGGACCGGGACAGCGTATCAGCCCCAGCATTTT.

The sample holds many counts of this clonotype. This chain links TRBV6-2 or TRBV6-3 with TRBJ2-2, with a possible D match to TRBD1 (5 bases). Between the trimmed V and J ends, which lost 4 bases and 4 bases, there was a span of 7 bases. The germline gives CDR1 MNHEY, CDR2 SVGEGT. There are 13 residues in the CDR3. This chain's CDR3 is CASSSRATGELFF. CDR3 bases: TGTGCCAGCAGTTCCAGGGCCACCGGGGAGCTGTTTTTT.

This clonotype was picked up a small number of times. V is TRBV10-2 and J is TRBJ2-7; tentatively, D is TRBD2 (6 bases). Trimming pared 3 bases from V and 3 bases from J, leaving 18 bases between. The CDR3 has 16 amino acids. CDR1 is WSHSY, CDR2 SAAADI, per germline. CDR3 loop: CASSDRGRKEFYEQYF. The DNA of the CDR3 is TGCGCCAGCAGTGACCGGGGGAGGAAGGAATTCTACGAGCAGTACTTC.

This clonotype showed up many times. This chain connects TRBV6-2 or TRBV6-3 to TRBJ2-7, with no clear D. The CDR3 has 14 amino acids. V dropped 6 bases and J dropped 2 bases, with 14 bases sitting between them. CDR1 MNHEY and CDR2 SVGEGT come from the germline V gene. The CDR3, as DNA: TGTGCCAGCAGCCGGCGAGGCAGTCCCTACGAGCAGTACTTC. Residues: CASSRRGSPYEQYF.

The chain links TRBV11-1 to TRBJ2-7; 8 bases match TRBD2. This CDR3 is built from 16 residues. The germline CDR1 and CDR2 sequences are SGHAT and FQDESV (reference sequence). Germline trimming cut 6 bases from V and 4 bases from J; bases unmatched to any gene: 14. CDR3 amino acids: CASSSTPGGVLYEQYF. The CDR3 DNA reads TGTGCCAGCAGTTCTACCCCGGGAGGGGTATTGTACGAGCAGTACTTC.

Remarks on this clonotype: It may be a read error: a sequence one base away is much more abundant. The CDR3 does not end in the conserved phenylalanine or tryptophan, so this is likely a read error. The chain carries TRBV9 and TRBJ1-5; 7 nucleotides agree with TRBD1. Trimming at V came to 7 bases and at J to 2 bases, leaving 18 bases not matched to a gene. The germline gives CDR1 SGDLS, CDR2 YYNGEE. CDR3 length: 18 amino acids. Written as DNA, the CDR3 is TGTGCCAGCTGCATTGGGACAGCCCTTGCCTATGGCAATCAGCCCCAGCATTCT. It encodes CASCIGTALAYGNQPQHS.

The sample holds a few counts of this clonotype. The V gene is TRBV5-1, the J gene TRBJ1-1; the match to TRBD1 covers 8 bases. Germline loops: CDR1 SGHRS, CDR2 YFSETQ. This CDR3 has 13 amino acids. Losses at the gene ends were 0 bases for V and 7 bases for J; bases not matched to a gene: 2. The DNA for the CDR3 is TGCGCCAGCAGCTTGGGAGACAGGGGTGAAGCTTTCTTT. Translating gives CASSLGDRGEAFF.

This clonotype was counted ten times or more. The V and J genes are TRBV2 and TRBJ2-2; D may be TRBD1 (6 bases). CDR1 is SNHLY and CDR2 is FYNNEI in the germline V gene. The CDR3 has 16 amino acids. Between the trimmed V and J ends, which lost 2 bases and 2 bases, there was a span of 12 bases. The CDR3 DNA is TGTGCCAGCAGTGAATTTCAGGGGCCCAACACCGGGGAGCTGTTTTTT. Protein product: CASSEFQGPNTGELFF.

This clonotype came up a few times. The V and J genes are TRBV6-5 and TRBJ1-1; D is uncertain. Germline V CDR1 and CDR2: MNHEY, SVGAGI. The CDR3 has 16 residues. V was shortened by 0 bases and J by 5 bases, with 16 bases between the two germline ends. The CDR3 coding sequence is TGTGCCAGCAGTTACTCGATATACCCCGGCGGGACTGAAGCTTTCTTT. Translation: CASSYSIYPGGTEAFF.

This clonotype was found many times. V gene TRBV7-2 combines with J gene TRBJ2-2; possibly TRBD1 for D (6 bases). The germline V gene has CDR1 SGHTA and CDR2 FQGNSA. V lost 1 base to trimming and J lost 4 bases, with 10 bases between them. This CDR3 spans 15 amino acids. The CDR3 here is CASSLVGQSTGELFF. The CDR3 nucleotides are TGTGCCAGCAGCTTAGTTGGACAGAGCACCGGGGAGCTGTTTTTT.

The gene calls are TRBV6-5 and TRBJ2-5; 14 bases match TRBD2. V dropped 2 bases and J dropped 5; count of bases not matched to a gene: 7. The CDR3 is 17 amino acids. CDR1 and CDR2 from the germline V gene are MNHEY and SVGAGI. CDR3 sequence (DNA): TGTGCCAGCAGTTACCCCCGGACTAGCGGGGGGTCTGAGACCCAGTACTTC. Translation gives CASSYPRTSGGSETQYF.

The genes are TRBV12-3 or TRBV12-4 and TRBJ1-2, with 8 nucleotides matching TRBD1. This CDR3 is built from 16 residues. J was trimmed by 3 bases and V by 5 bases; bases with no gene match: 11. The CDR3 loop is CASSLSARGLDYGYTF. The CDR3 nucleotides are TGTGCCAGCAGTCTCTCCGCCAGGGGGCTTGACTATGGCTACACCTTC.

This clonotype appeared many times. This chain links TRBV6-5 with TRBJ2-2, with 8 bases identical to TRBD2. There are 15 residues in the CDR3. Germline V gene sequence: CDR1 MNHEY, CDR2 SVGAGI. V dropped 4 bases and J dropped 7; count of bases not matched to a gene: 8. The CDR3 bases are TGTGCCAGCAGTTCCCGCCCGGGGGGGGGCGGGGAGCTGTTTTTT. This gives the protein CASSSRPGGGGELFF.

This clonotype appeared a few times. This chain connects TRBV6-1 to TRBJ1-2; 10 bases align to TRBD1. Germline lookup yields CDR1 MNHNS and CDR2 SASEGT. V was pared by 4 bases and J by 6 bases, with 2 bases of the junction left unmatched. This CDR3 contains 13 residues. The CDR3 reads CASSAGTGDGYTF. CDR3 bases: TGTGCCAGCAGTGCCGGGACAGGGGATGGCTACACCTTC.

This clonotype was recorded only once. The rearrangement uses TRBV6-2 or TRBV6-3 and TRBJ1-2; a weak D match, TRBD1 (5 bases). CDR3 length equals 13 residues. Trimming cost V 8 bases and J 8 bases, with 18 bases left between them. Germline V gene sequence: CDR1 MNHEY, CDR2 SVGEGT. CDR3 amino acids: CASERGDRLGYTF. The CDR3 region has the DNA TGTGCCAGCGAGCGAGGGGACCGCCTCGGCTACACCTTC.

This clonotype turned up a few times. A much larger clone lies a single base off, so this may be a read error. V usage is TRBV27 and J usage is TRBJ2-5, with TRBD1 matching over 8 bases. This CDR3 has 15 residues. CDR1 MNHEY and CDR2 SMNVEV come from the germline V gene (reference sequence). In nucleotides, the CDR3 is TGTGTCAGCAGATCCCAGGGGGCCTCCGCAGAGACCCAGTACTTC. Residues: CVSRSQGASAETQYF.

At least ten counts were recorded for this clonotype. The gene calls are TRBV6-5 and TRBJ1-2, with 7 bases that match TRBD1. Germline V gene data show CDR1 as MNHEY and CDR2 as SVGAGI. The CDR3 is 13 amino acids. The V gene end was trimmed by 2 bases and the J gene end by 7 bases; junction bases not matched to a gene: 4. In DNA form, the CDR3 reads TGTGCCAGCAGTTACAGGGGGCTTGGTGGCTACACCTTC. It encodes CASSYRGLGGYTF.

The table lists this clonotype with a few counts. The CDR3 spells CASERWGRDNQPQHF. CDR3 in DNA: TGTGCCAGCGAGAGGTGGGGTAGGGACAATCAGCCCCAGCATTTT. This chain links TRBV2 with TRBJ1-5; D remains ambiguous. Trimming removed 8 bases from V and 3 bases from J, with 17 bases in between. The germline CDR1 and CDR2 sequences are SNHLY and FYNNEI. CDR3 length equals 15 residues.

This clonotype has more than one count but fewer than ten. An end of the junction does not agree with germline; a read error may underlie this. The chain couples TRBV15 to TRBJ1-1; D ambiguous. The CDR3 runs 13 residues. Germline CDR1 reads LNHNV; CDR2 reads YYDKDF (reference sequence). The CDR3 region is CATSGIVNTDAFF. The CDR3 DNA sequence: TGTGCCACCAGCGGTATAGTGAACACTGATGCTTTCTTT. The whole variable domain, remainder taken from reference TRBV15 and TRBJ1-1, is DAMVIQNPRYQVTQFGKPVTLSCSQTLNHNVMYWYQQKSSQAPKLLFHYYDKDFNNEADTPDNFQSRRPNTSFCFLDIRSPGLGDTAMYLCATSGIVNTDAFFGQGTRLTVV.